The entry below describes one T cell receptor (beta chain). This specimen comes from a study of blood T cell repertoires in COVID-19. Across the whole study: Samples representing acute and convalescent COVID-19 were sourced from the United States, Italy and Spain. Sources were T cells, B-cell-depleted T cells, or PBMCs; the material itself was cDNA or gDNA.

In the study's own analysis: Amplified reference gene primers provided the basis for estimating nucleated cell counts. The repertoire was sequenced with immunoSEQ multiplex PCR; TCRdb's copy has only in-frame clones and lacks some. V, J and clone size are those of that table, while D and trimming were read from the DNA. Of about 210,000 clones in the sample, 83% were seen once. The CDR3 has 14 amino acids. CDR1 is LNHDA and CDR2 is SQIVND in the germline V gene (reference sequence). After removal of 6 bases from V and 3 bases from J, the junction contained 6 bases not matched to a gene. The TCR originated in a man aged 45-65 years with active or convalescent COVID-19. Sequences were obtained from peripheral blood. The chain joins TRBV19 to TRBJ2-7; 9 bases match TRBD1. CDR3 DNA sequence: TGTGCCAGTAGGAATACAGGGGGCGGCTACGAGCAGTACTTC. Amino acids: CASRNTGGGYEQYF. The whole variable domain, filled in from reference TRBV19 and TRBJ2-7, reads DGGITQSPKYLFRKEGQNVTLSCEQNLNHDAMYWYRQDPGQGLRLIYYSQIVNDFQKGDIAEGYSVSREKKESFPLTVTSAQKNPTAFYLCASRNTGGGYEQYFGPGTRLTVT.